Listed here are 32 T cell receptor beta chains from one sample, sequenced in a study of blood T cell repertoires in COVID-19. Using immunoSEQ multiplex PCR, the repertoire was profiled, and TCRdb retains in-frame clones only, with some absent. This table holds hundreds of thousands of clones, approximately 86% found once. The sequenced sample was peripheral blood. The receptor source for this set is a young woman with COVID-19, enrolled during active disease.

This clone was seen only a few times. The CDR3 DNA follows: TGTGCCAGCAGCGTTCTACCCGAGGGAAAACTGTTTTTT. Protein: CASSVLPEGKLFF. This chain uses TRBV7-9 with TRBJ1-4; unclear D gene. The CDR3 length is 13 residues. Germline loops: CDR1 SEHNR, CDR2 FQNEAQ (reference sequence). Trimming took off 5 bases at V and 10 bases at J, with 14 bases between the two ends.

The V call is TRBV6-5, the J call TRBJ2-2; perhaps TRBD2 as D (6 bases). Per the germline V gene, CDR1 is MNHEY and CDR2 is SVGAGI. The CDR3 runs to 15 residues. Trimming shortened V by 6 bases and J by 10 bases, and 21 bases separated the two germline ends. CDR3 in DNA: TGTGCCAGCAGCTCCGTTTACGATTCGGGGGTGGAGCTGTTTTTT. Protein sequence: CASSSVYDSGVELFF.

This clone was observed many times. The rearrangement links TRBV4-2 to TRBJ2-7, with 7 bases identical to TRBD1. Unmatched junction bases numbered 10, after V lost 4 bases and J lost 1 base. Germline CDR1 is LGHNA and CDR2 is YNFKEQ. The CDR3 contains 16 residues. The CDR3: CASSPILGTASYEQYF. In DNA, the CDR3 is TGTGCCAGCAGCCCCATTCTCGGGACAGCATCCTACGAGCAGTACTTC.

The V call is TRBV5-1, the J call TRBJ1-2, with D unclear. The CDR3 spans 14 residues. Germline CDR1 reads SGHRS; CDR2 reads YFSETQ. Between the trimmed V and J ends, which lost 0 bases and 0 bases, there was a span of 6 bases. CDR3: CASSLDSTNYGYTF. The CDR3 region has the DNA TGCGCCAGCAGCTTGGACAGTACTAACTATGGCTACACCTTC.

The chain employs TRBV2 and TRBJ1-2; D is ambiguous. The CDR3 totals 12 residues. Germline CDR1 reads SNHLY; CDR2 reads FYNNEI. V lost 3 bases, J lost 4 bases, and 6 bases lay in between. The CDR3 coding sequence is TGTGCCAGCAGTGAGGGCGCCTATGGCTACACCTTC. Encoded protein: CASSEGAYGYTF. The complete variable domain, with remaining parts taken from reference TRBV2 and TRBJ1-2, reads EPEVTQTPSHQVTQMGQEVILRCVPISNHLYFYWYRQILGQKVEFLVSFYNNEISEKSEIFDDQFSVERPDGSNFTLKIRSTKLEDSAMYFCASSEGAYGYTFGSGTRLTVV.

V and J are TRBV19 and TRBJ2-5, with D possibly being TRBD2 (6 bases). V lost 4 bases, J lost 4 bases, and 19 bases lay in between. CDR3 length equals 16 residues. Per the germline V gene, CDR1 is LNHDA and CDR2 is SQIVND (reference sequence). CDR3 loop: CASSSRFQGGGETQYF. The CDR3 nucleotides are TGTGCCAGTAGTAGTCGATTTCAGGGAGGAGGAGAGACCCAGTACTTC.

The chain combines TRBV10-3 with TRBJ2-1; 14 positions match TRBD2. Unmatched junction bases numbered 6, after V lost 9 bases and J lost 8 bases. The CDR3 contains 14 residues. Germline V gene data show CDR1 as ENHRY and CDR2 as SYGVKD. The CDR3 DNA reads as TGTGCCATAGGGACTAGCGGGGGAATCGATGAGCAGTTCTTC. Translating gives CAIGTSGGIDEQFF.

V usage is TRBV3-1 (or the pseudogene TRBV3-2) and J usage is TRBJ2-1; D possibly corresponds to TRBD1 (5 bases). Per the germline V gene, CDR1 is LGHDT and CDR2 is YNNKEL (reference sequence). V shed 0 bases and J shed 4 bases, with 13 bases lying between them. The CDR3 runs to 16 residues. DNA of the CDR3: TGTGCCAGCAGCCAAGATCGGTCAGGGTCATACAATGAGCAGTTCTTC. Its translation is CASSQDRSGSYNEQFF.

Here the CDR3 reads CASSRGLGDTF. In DNA, the CDR3 is TGTGCCAGCAGCCGCGGCCTCGGTGACACCTTC. The chain links TRBV7-9 to TRBJ1-2; D is ambiguous. Germline V gene data show CDR1 as SEHNR and CDR2 as FQNEAQ (reference sequence). This CDR3 comprises 11 residues. Trimming shortened V by 5 bases and J by 12 bases, and 13 bases separated the two germline ends.

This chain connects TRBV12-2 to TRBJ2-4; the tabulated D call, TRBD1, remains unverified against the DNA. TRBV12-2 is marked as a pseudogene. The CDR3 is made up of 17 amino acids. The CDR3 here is CASRLDDGRGPKNIQYF. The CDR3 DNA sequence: TGTGCAAGTCGCTTAGATGATGGCAGGGGGCCCAAAAACATTCAGTACTTC.

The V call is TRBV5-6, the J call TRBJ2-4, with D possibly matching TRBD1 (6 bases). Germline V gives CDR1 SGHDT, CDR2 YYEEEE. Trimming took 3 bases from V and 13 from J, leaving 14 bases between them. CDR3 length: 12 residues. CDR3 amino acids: CASSSSGHPQYF. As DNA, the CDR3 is TGTGCCAGCAGCTCGTCGGGACACCCCCAGTACTTC.

This CDR3 reads CASSSLAGEWAYNEQFF. For the CDR3, the DNA is TGTGCCAGCAGCTCACTAGCGGGAGAATGGGCCTACAATGAGCAGTTCTTC. The chain is built from TRBV11-2 and TRBJ2-1, with 11 positions matching TRBD2. V trimming: 4 bases; J trimming: 2 bases; junction bases outside the gene matches: 7. This CDR3 is built from 17 residues. Per the germline V gene, CDR1 is SGHAT and CDR2 is FQNNGV.

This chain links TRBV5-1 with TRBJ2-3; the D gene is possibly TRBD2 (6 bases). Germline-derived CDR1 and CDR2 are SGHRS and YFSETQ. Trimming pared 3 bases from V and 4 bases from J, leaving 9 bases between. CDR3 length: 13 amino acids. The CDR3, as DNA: TGCGCCAGCAGCTCATTAGCGGCAGATACGCAGTATTTT. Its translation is CASSSLAADTQYF. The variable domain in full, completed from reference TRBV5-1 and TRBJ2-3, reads KAGVTQTPRYLIKTRGQQVTLSCSPISGHRSVSWYQQTPGQGLQFLFEYFSETQRNKGNFPGRFSGRQFSNSRSEMNVSTLELGDSALYLCASSSLAADTQYFGPGTRLTVL.

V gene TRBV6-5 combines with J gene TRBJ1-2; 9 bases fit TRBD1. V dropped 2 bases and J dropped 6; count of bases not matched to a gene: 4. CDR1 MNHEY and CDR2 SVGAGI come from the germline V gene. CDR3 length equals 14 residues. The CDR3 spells CASSYLDRGDGYTF. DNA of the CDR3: TGTGCCAGCAGTTACCTGGACAGGGGCGATGGCTACACCTTC.

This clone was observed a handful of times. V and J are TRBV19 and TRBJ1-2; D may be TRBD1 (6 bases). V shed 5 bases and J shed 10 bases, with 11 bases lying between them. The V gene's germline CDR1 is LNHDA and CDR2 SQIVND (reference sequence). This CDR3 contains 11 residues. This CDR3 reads CASSQGQLYTF. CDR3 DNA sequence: TGTGCCAGTAGTCAGGGACAACTCTACACCTTC.

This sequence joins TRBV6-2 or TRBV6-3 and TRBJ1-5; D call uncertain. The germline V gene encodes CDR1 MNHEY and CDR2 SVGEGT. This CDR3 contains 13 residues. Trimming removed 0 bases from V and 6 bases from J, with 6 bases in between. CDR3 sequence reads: CASSYSRLQPQHF. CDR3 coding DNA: TGTGCCAGCAGTTACTCGAGACTTCAGCCCCAGCATTTT.

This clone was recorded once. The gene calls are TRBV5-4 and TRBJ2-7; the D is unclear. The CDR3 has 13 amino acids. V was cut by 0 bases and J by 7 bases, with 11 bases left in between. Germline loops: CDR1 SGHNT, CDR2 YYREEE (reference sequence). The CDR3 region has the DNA TGTGCCAGCAGCTTGGCGAAAGAGAGAGAGCAGTACTTC. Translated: CASSLAKEREQYF.

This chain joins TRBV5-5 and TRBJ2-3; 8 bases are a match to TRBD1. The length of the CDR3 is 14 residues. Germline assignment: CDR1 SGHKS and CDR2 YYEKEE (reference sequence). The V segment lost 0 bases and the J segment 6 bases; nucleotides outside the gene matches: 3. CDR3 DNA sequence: TGTGCCAGCAGCTTGGCAGGGGGCTCGGATACGCAGTATTTT. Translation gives CASSLAGGSDTQYF. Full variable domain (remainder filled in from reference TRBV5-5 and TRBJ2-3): DAGVTQSPTHLIKTRGQQVTLRCSPISGHKSVSWYQQVLGQGPQFIFQYYEKEERGRGNFPDRFSARQFPNYSSELNVNALLLGDSALYLCASSLAGGSDTQYFGPGTRLTVL.

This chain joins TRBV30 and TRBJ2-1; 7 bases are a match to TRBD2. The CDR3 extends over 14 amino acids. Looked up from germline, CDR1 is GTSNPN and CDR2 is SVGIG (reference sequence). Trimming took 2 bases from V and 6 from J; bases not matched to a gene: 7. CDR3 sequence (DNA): TGTGCCTGGAGTTCCGGGACTAACTTCAATGAGCAGTTCTTC. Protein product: CAWSSGTNFNEQFF.

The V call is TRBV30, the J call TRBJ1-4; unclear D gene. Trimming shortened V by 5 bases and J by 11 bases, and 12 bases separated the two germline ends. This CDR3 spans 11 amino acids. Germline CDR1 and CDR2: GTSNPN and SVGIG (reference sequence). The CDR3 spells CAWGRPLKLFF. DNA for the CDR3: TGTGCCTGGGGGCGGCCTTTGAAACTGTTTTTT.

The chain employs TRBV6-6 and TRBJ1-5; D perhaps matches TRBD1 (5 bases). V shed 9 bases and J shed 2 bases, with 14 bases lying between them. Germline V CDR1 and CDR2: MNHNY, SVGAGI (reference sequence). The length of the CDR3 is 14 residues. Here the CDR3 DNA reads TGTGCCAGTAAGCAGGGAGGCGGCAATCAGCCCCAGCATTTT. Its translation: CASKQGGGNQPQHF.

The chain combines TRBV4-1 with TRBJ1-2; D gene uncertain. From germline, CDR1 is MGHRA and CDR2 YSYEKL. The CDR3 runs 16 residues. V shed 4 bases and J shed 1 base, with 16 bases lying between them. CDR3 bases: TGCGCCAGCAGCCGAATCCTGGGAGCGGGTAACTATGGCTACACCTTC. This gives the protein CASSRILGAGNYGYTF.

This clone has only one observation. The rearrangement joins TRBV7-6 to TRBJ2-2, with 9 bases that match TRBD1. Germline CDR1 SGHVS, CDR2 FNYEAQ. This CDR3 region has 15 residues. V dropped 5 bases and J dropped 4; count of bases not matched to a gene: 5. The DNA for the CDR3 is TGTGCCAGCAGCCTCCGACAGGGGGGCACCGGGGAGCTGTTTTTT. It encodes CASSLRQGGTGELFF.

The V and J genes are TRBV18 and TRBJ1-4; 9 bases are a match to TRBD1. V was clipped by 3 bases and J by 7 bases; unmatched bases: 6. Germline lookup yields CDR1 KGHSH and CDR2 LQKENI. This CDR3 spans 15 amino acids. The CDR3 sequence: CASSPNRGLGEKLFF. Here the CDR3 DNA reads TGTGCCAGCTCACCTAACAGGGGGCTAGGTGAAAAACTGTTTTTT.

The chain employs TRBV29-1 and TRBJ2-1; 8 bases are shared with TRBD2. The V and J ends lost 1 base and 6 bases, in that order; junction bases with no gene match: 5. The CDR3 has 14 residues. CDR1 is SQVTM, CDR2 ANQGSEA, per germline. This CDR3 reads CSVEGDGRGNEQFF. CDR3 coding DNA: TGCAGCGTTGAAGGGGACGGGAGGGGCAATGAGCAGTTCTTC.

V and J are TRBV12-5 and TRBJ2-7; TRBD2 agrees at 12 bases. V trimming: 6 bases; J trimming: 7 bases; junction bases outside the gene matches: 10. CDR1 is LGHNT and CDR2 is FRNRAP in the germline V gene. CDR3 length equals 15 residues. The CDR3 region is CASGEGTSGFREQYF. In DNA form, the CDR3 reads TGTGCTAGTGGCGAAGGGACTAGCGGGTTCAGGGAGCAGTACTTC.

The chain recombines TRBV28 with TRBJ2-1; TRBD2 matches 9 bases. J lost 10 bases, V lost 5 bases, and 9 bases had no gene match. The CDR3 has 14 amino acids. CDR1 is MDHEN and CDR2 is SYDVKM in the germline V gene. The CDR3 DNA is TGTGCCAGCAGTCCACGACCCCTAGCGGGGGAGCAGTTCTTC. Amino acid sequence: CASSPRPLAGEQFF.

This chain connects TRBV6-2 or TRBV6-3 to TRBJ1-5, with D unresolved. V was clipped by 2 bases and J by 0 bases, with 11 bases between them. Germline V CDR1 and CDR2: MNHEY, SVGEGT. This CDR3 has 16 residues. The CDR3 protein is CASSYGGGPSNQPQHF. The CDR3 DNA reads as TGTGCCAGCAGTTACGGTGGAGGTCCTAGCAATCAGCCCCAGCATTTT.

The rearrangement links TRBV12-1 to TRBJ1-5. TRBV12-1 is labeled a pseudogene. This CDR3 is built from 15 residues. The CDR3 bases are TGTGCCAGCAGCTCCTACGTCTCTCGGAATCAGCCCCAGCATTTT. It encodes CASSSYVSRNQPQHF.

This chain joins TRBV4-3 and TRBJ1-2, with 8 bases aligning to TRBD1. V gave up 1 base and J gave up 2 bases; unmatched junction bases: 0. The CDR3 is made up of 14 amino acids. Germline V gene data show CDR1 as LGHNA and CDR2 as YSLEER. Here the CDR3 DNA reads TGCGCCAGCAGCCAAGCAGGGGGCAACTATGGCTACACCTTC. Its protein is CASSQAGGNYGYTF.

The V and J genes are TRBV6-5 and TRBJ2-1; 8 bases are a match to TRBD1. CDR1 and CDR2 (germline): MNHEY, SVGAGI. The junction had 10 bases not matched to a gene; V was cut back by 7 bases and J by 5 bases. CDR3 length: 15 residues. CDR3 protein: CASTPDRVMDNEQFF. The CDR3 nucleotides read TGTGCCAGCACCCCGGACAGGGTCATGGACAATGAGCAGTTCTTC.

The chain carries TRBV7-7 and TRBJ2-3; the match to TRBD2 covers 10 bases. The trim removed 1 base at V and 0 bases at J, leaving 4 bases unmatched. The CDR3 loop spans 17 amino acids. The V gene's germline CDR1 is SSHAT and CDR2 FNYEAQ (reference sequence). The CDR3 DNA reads TGTGCCAGCAGCTTAGAAGCGGGAGGGGCTAGCACAGATACGCAGTATTTT. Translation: CASSLEAGGASTDTQYF.